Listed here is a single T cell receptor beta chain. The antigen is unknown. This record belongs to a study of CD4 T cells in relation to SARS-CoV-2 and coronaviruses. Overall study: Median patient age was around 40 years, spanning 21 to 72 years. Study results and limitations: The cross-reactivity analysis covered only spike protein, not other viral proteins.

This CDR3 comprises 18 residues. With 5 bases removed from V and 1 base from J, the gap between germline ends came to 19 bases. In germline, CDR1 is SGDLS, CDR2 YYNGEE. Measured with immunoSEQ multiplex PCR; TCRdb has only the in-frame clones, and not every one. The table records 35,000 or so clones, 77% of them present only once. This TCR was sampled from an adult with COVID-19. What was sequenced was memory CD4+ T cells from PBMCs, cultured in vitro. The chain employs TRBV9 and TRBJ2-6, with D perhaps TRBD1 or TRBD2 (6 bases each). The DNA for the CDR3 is TGTGCCAGCAGTATTTGGGGGGCAGGGTTATCTGGGGCCAACGTCCTGACTTTC. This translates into CASSIWGAGLSGANVLTF.